The following is a T cell receptor beta chain sequence with its context. The specificity of this receptor is unknown. There are no base qualities to consult, and no much larger clone falls within one base. The source of the sample is a study of T cells in Graves' hyperthyroidism and ophthalmopathy (dated by TCRdb to between 2018 and 2021). General notes on the study: Peripheral blood samples were taken at the time of initial diagnosis, prior to any treatment. Thyroid tissue and blood T-cell repertoires from several Graves' hyperthyroidism patients were also compared in the study. To identify TCR V-J signatures that set the groups apart, the researchers used a discovery cohort of 100 patients, made up of roughly 40 with Graves' ophthalmopathy and 57 with stable Graves' hyperthyroidism. After blood sampling, hyperthyroidism patients were treated with methimazole at a starting dose of 30 mg daily, and ophthalmopathy patients were treated with high-dose intravenous methylprednisolone. Prospective prediction of ophthalmopathy was tested in an independent validation cohort consisting of under 20 hyperthyroidism patients and around 16 patients who later progressed to ophthalmopathy. The roughly 90 discovery patients were divided at random into training and test sets in a 7:3 ratio. The paper describes TCR Vbeta CDR3 sequencing of 135 peripheral blood samples, made up of 43 ophthalmopathy patients, roughly 75 hyperthyroidism patients and roughly 17 progressor patients.

The TCR beta CDR3 regions were amplified from the RNA transcripts. For the first round of RT-PCR on the TCR CDR3, the HTBI primer set was used together with the Qiagen OneStep RT-PCR kit. Libraries were constructed in a second round of multiplex PCR, after which size selection and purification were performed. The libraries were sequenced on an Illumina HiSeq2000 using paired-end 100 bp reads. As for the authors' bioinformatics: Raw data were processed with SOAPnuke, discarding reads with adapters, uncalled bases, mean Phred below 15, or no exact constant-primer or identifier match. High-quality paired reads were merged using COPE v1.2.5, and each unique nucleotide sequence was defined as a clonotype. MiTCR v1.1 was used to align clonotypes to the IMGT TRBV, TRBD and TRBJ reference segments. The analysis was restricted to V-J combinations with a frequency above 0.0001, which together covered 99.2% of the repertoires. The TCS score was defined as F50 (clonal expansion) divided by E x V (chaos), with BLOSUM62-based TCRdist calculated between CDR3 peptides within each V-J. Welch's t-statistics and random forest reduced around 550 V-J features to 10 to 15, which were used in a naive Bayes classifier (R e1071). The Morisita-Horn index was used to measure how similar the thyroid and blood repertoires were. Through fastp at Q25 and MiXCR, TCRdb rebuilt clones from the public reads, retaining in-frame beta chains. Rows are unified per CDR3 protein, each entry keeping the most common DNA and genes. The V and J calls and clone size are TCRdb's, not the authors'. The sample table holds about 25,000 distinct CDR3 sequences, of which 45% to 55% were seen once. The ten largest make up around 23% of the sample.

Hyperthyroidism patients were newly diagnosed, with disease duration under 2 months, and aged 18 to 65 years. The study excluded patients with uncontrolled infections, other autoimmune diseases, pregnancy or lactation. Diagnoses were established on the basis of clinical symptoms, serum thyroxine and TRAb, thyroid ultrasound, and orbital computed tomography. Blood from progressor patients was collected at the time of first diagnosis with hyperthyroidism, before any ophthalmopathy symptoms had appeared. Ficoll-Paque density gradient centrifugation was used to isolate PBMCs from 9.5 to 10 ml of fresh peripheral blood. Progressor patients were initially diagnosed with Graves' hyperthyroidism and developed ophthalmopathy during follow-up. Trizol reagent was used to extract total RNA, and RNA quality was then checked on an Agilent 2100 Bioanalyzer. CDR3 length: 15 amino acids, cysteine to phenylalanine. Only the CDR3 region is kept as DNA, spanning 45 bases read in frame from base 1. The junction shows trimming of 0 bases on V and 4 bases on J, plus 10 bases between the germline ends. The CDR1 and CDR2 encoded by the germline V gene are MNHEY and SVGAGI.

What the research found in general, with its limitations: Most expanded thyroid clonotypes (frequency above 0.001) were also detected in blood, suggesting blood repertoires may reflect thyroid immune responses. A 13 V-J signature model separated ophthalmopathy from stable hyperthyroidism, with 87.88% sensitivity and 81.08% specificity in cross-validation and 80%/75% in testing. During validation, the model predicted progression to ophthalmopathy a median of about 5.9 months ahead of onset, with more than 55% sensitivity and more than 72% specificity. Sample size was not statistically predetermined, and investigators were not blinded to group allocation.

The receptor's source is a woman in her forties with Graves' hyperthyroidism that later progressed to Graves' ophthalmopathy. The chain uses TRBV6-5 and TRBJ1-5; TRBD1 might be the D gene, on 5 matching bases. Sample: blood. Read as DNA, the sequence is TGTGCCAGCAGTTACTCGAGACAGTTGAATCAGCCCCAGCATTTT. Its translation is CASSYSRQLNQPQHF.